These T cell receptor beta chains were read from a single sample in a study of Tregs in tolerant kidney transplant recipients. Assay used: immunoSEQ multiplex PCR; TCRdb lists only in-frame clones, some missing. The table records around 230,000 clones, roughly 84% of them present only once. The source material was CD4+ T cells from blood. All receptors come from a human donor in good health. CDR3s include the opening cysteine and the closing phenylalanine or tryptophan. Each record gives: J gene, D gene, clone size, V gene, CDR3 DNA, CDR3 protein. D genes are given only for firm matches. Clone size is given for some rows only: seen once, a few or many times, or a class if the clone is expanded.

TRBJ2-1 TRBD2 - TRBV6-1 TGTGCCAGCAGTGAATTTGCGGGGTCCAGCGGGAAGAGGCGTGAGCAGTTCTTC CASSEFAGSSGKRREQFF
TRBJ1-1 - - TRBV18 TGTGCCAGCTCAATCGGGGAAACTGAAGCTTTCTTT CASSIGETEAFF
TRBJ1-1 - - TRBV7-8 TGTGCCAGCAGCTTACGTCAAGGGGGGATGAACACTGAAGCTTTCTTT CASSLRQGGMNTEAFF
TRBJ1-6 - - TRBV10-1 TGCGCCAGCAGTGAGAATCCGGAAAATTCACCCCTCCACTTT CASSENPENSPLHF
TRBJ1-5 TRBD1 - TRBV27 TGTGCCAGCAGTAGAAAGACAGGGGCATCATCAAATCAGCCCCAGCATTTT CASSRKTGASSNQPQHF
TRBJ2-5 TRBD1 - TRBV7-9 TGTGCCAGCTCCACCCCGGAACAGGGGGCGATTGAGCAGTACTTC CASSTPEQGAIEQYF
TRBJ1-4 - - TRBV11-2 TGTGCCAGCAGCTCACGTATTGCGGGGAATGAAAAACTGTTTTTT CASSSRIAGNEKLFF
TRBJ2-2 TRBD2 - TRBV29-1 TGCAGCGTCTTCGGGACTACCCGGGGGACCGGGGAGCTGTTTTTT CSVFGTTRGTGELFF
TRBJ2-7 - - TRBV5-1 TGCGCCAGCAGCTTGGAAGGAGGCAGCTACGAGCAGTACTTC CASSLEGGSYEQYF
TRBJ1-5 - few TRBV6-5 TGTGCCAGCAGTTACGGTGCCAGGGTACAGCCCCAGCATTTT CASSYGARVQPQHF
TRBJ2-1 TRBD2 - TRBV4-1 TGCGCCAGCAGCCAGGGCGGGGGGGGGAACAATGAGCAGTTCTTC CASSQGGGGNNEQFF
TRBJ2-3 TRBD1 - TRBV2 TGTGCCAGCAGTCCACCGAGGGGGCCAGATACGCAGTATTTT CASSPPRGPDTQYF
TRBJ1-5 - - TRBV27 TGTGCCAGCAGCCCCGCCCGGGATCAGCCCCAGCATTTT CASSPARDQPQHF
TRBJ1-6 - - TRBV19 TGTGCCACAGCCCAAGACAGGAATTCACCCCTCCACTTT CATAQDRNSPLHF
TRBJ2-5 TRBD1 - TRBV5-1 TGCGCCAGCAGCTTGGCCGGGACAGGGCGAGAGACCCAGTACTTC CASSLAGTGRETQYF
TRBJ1-5 - - TRBV6-4 TGTGCCAGCAGTTCCGGACCTCAGAGGGTTAATCAGCCCCAGCATTTT CASSSGPQRVNQPQHF
TRBJ2-7 - - TRBV7-8 TGTGCCAGCAGCTTTAACAGCTACTACGAGCAGTACTTC CASSFNSYYEQYF
TRBJ2-7 - - TRBV27 TGTGCCAGCAGTCCGTATCCAGGGGAGCAGTACTTC CASSPYPGEQYF
TRBJ2-1 TRBD1 - TRBV5-1 TGCGCCAGCAGCTTGGGACCTCGGACAGGGGGTTTTAATGAGCAGTTCTTC CASSLGPRTGGFNEQFF
TRBJ2-1 - once TRBV5-1 TGCGCCACGGGAACGGGGACACTCAATGAGCAGTTCTTC CATGTGTLNEQFF
TRBJ1-6 TRBD1 - TRBV18 TGTGCCAGCTCACCCGCAGGGGGATCCCTAACCCTCCACTTT CASSPAGGSLTLHF
TRBJ2-1 - - TRBV7-8 TGTGCCAGCAGCTTAGGGTCGGTTTACAATGAGCAGTTCTTC CASSLGSVYNEQFF
TRBJ1-3 - - TRBV9 TGTGCCAGCAGCGTAGATCTCGAGGGAAACACCATATATTTT CASSVDLEGNTIYF
TRBJ1-1 - - TRBV5-4 TGTGCCAGCAGCTTATTTGGGTGGAACACTGAAGCTTTCTTT CASSLFGWNTEAFF
TRBJ2-3 - - TRBV6-1 TGTGCCAGCAGTGAAAGGTTTGCGGACAGCGGCACAGATACGCAGTATTTT CASSERFADSGTDTQYF
TRBJ2-3 TRBD2 - TRBV12-5 TGTGCTAGTGGCACCCGACTAGCGGGGTTCACAGATACGCAGTATTTT CASGTRLAGFTDTQYF
TRBJ2-1 - - TRBV6-5 TGTGCCAGCAGTTACTATGGGGCTAACAATGAGCAGTTCTTC CASSYYGANNEQFF
TRBJ2-7 TRBD1 few TRBV9 TGTGCCAGCAGCCCCGGGACAGGGCCAGGGGAGCAGTACTTC CASSPGTGPGEQYF
TRBJ2-7 TRBD1 - TRBV2 TGTGCCAGCAGGAAGGGACAGGGAGCCTACGAGCAGTACTTC CASRKGQGAYEQYF
TRBJ1-4 - - TRBV6-5 TGTGCCAGCAAGGGGCAGAATAATGAAAAACTGTTTTTT CASKGQNNEKLFF
TRBJ2-7 - - TRBV15 TGTGCCACCAGCAGAGGATGGGCCCCGCCTGACTACGAGCAGTACTTC CATSRGWAPPDYEQYF
TRBJ1-1 - once TRBV5-1 TGCGCCAGCAGCTTGGCGGGGGCGGCGAACACTGAAGCTTTCTTT CASSLAGAANTEAFF
TRBJ1-1 - - TRBV5-1 TGCGCCAGCAGCTCCTACGGATGGGGGTCGGCCACTGAAGCTTTCTTT CASSSYGWGSATEAFF
TRBJ1-4 - - TRBV6-1 TGTGCCAGCAGTGAATTAAAAGCAACTAATGAAAAACTGTTTTTT CASSELKATNEKLFF
TRBJ1-2 - - TRBV11-2 TGTGCCAGCAGCTTGGGACCCCAGGGTGGCTACACCTTC CASSLGPQGGYTF
TRBJ1-4 - - TRBV4-1 TGCGCCAGCAGCCTCACAGGGATTAGTGAAAAACTGTTTTTT CASSLTGISEKLFF
TRBJ1-5 - - TRBV6-6 TGTGCCAGCAGTATCATCCAGGGCAATCAGCCCCAGCATTTT CASSIIQGNQPQHF
TRBJ2-1 - - TRBV27 TGTGCCAGCAGTTTTCGGCGGGGAGTTCATGAGCAGTTCTTC CASSFRRGVHEQFF
TRBJ1-2 - - TRBV18 TGTGCCAGCTCACCACCGTCATTGAGGGGTGGAAGCTATGGCTACATCTTC CASSPPSLRGGSYGYIF
TRBJ1-1 - - TRBV6-5 TGTGCCAGCAGTTACTCGGTTAACACTGAAGCTTTCTTT CASSYSVNTEAFF
TRBJ2-5 TRBD1 - TRBV4-1 TGCGCCAGCAGCTCACAGGGGGAAGAGACCCAGTACTTC CASSSQGEETQYF
TRBJ1-4 - - TRBV18 TGTGCCAGCTCACTTACGGGACCGTGGGAAAAACTGTTTTTT CASSLTGPWEKLFF
TRBJ2-7 - - TRBV19 TGTGCCAGTAGTATAGGCCCCAGGGAGCGGACCTCCTACGAGCAGTACTTC CASSIGPRERTSYEQYF
TRBJ1-3 - - TRBV10-2 TGCGCCAGCAGTCCCTCGGGGAGCTCTGGAAACACCATATATTTT CASSPSGSSGNTIYF
TRBJ2-5 - - TRBV5-1 TGCGCCAGCAGCTTGAAGCTCAGGTGGGGCTCCCAAGAGACCCAGTACTTC CASSLKLRWGSQETQYF
TRBJ1-5 TRBD1 - TRBV6-5 TGTGCCAGCAGCCCCGACAGGGGGCCCAATCAGCCCCAGCATTTT CASSPDRGPNQPQHF
TRBJ2-2 TRBD2 - TRBV11-3 TGTGCCAGCAGCCAGCGACTAGCGGGAAGCACCGGGGAGCTGTTTTTT CASSQRLAGSTGELFF
TRBJ2-3 TRBD2 - TRBV7-7 TGTGCCAGCAGCGTGGGACGGGAGGCAGATACGCAGTATTTT CASSVGREADTQYF
TRBJ1-2 - - TRBV6-1 TGTGCCAGCAGTGTAGCGACGAGGAACTATGGCTACACCTTC CASSVATRNYGYTF
TRBJ1-5 - - TRBV10-2 TGCGCCAGCTCCCCAAGGGGAAACCAGCCCCAGCATTTT CASSPRGNQPQHF
TRBJ2-2 - - TRBV7-3 TGTGCCAGCAGCCAGGCACTCTCAACCGGGGAGCTGTTTTTT CASSQALSTGELFF
TRBJ2-1 TRBD2 - TRBV5-1 TGCGCCAGCAGCTCACGGGGGGATGAGCAGTTCTTC CASSSRGDEQFF
TRBJ2-1 - - TRBV5-4 TGTGCCAGCAGCTTAGTGGTGAATGAGCAGTTCTTC CASSLVVNEQFF
TRBJ2-2 TRBD2 - TRBV10-3 TGTGCCATCAATGGGAGGGCGTCGAACACCGGGGAGCTGTTTTTT CAINGRASNTGELFF
TRBJ1-6 - - TRBV6-5 TGTGCCAGCAGTTACTTCTCGTTAAAAGGGGGGTCACCCCTCCACTTT CASSYFSLKGGSPLHF
TRBJ2-1 - - TRBV19 TGTGCCAGTAGTATGGTTAGCTCTAATGAGCAGTTCTTC CASSMVSSNEQFF
TRBJ2-7 TRBD1 few TRBV4-1 TGCGCCAGCAGTCGTAACCGGGACAGCTACGAGCAGTACTTC CASSRNRDSYEQYF
TRBJ1-2 TRBD1 once TRBV5-5 TGTGCCAGCAGCTTGGGGACAGGGAACTATGGCTACACCTTC CASSLGTGNYGYTF
TRBJ2-5 - - TRBV11-3 TGTGCCAGCAGCCCCCCAGGGGTACGAGAGACCCAGTACTTC CASSPPGVRETQYF